This T cell receptor (beta chain) was recovered during a study of blood T cell repertoires in COVID-19. The overall study: The analysed material was cDNA or gDNA that came from T cells, B-cell-depleted T cells, or PBMCs.

Individuals aged roughly 18 to 95 years were recruited from around 22 US areas. Participants were placed into cohorts based on the clinical history they reported. The study counted Cohort 3 donors as recovered given two negative PCRs, clearance, or symptom resolution. Only in-frame clones appear in the TCRdb table, and some are missing; sequencing was by immunoSEQ multiplex PCR. The table lists about 330,000 clones, about nine tenths of them singletons. V shed 2 bases and J shed 2 bases, with 19 bases lying between them. Germline assignment: CDR1 LGHDT and CDR2 YNNKEL (reference sequence). The CDR3 is made up of 18 amino acids.

The receptor comes from a woman between 18 and 29 years old who had recovered from COVID-19. The sample taken for sequencing was PBMCs or T cells enriched from blood (not recorded which). The V call is TRBV3-1 (or the pseudogene TRBV3-2), the J call TRBJ1-3; possibly TRBD1 for D (6 bases). CDR3 in amino acids: CASSQFPPNPGAGNTIYF. In DNA, the CDR3 is TGTGCCAGCAGCCAATTCCCCCCAAACCCAGGGGCTGGAAACACCATATATTTT.